The rows below give T cell receptor beta chains drawn from one sample of a study of Graves' ophthalmopathy and Graves' hyperthyroidism. In TCRdb, the multiplex PCR reads were re-called with MiXCR into one record per CDR3 protein. The sample has under 200,000 distinct CDR3 sequences, over 35% seen once; the top ten hold roughly 5.8%. Sequencing input: peripheral blood. The receptor set was obtained from a woman aged 40 to 50 with Graves' ophthalmopathy. The CDR3 runs from the conserved cysteine through the conserved F or W.

CDR3aa,j_gene,v_gene
CASSTGTRWQYTEAFF,TRBJ1-1,TRBV6-2/TRBV6-3
CASSSRTGVVMNTEAFF,TRBJ1-1,TRBV18
CASSYDRGQYEQYF,NA,TRBV6-5
CASSYSGGRDSYEQYF,TRBJ2-7,TRBV6-5
CASSLEAGGAYEQYF,TRBJ2-7,TRBV11-2
CASTSGMDGYTF,TRBJ1-2,TRBV6-2/TRBV6-3
CASSQPDSDNSPLHF,TRBJ1-6,TRBV4-1
CATSREGGTEPPKYGYTF,TRBJ1-2,TRBV15
CASSLWDDYYTF,TRBJ1-2,TRBV28
CAWSLRFQGTKNIQYF,TRBJ2-4,TRBV30